This TCR beta chain was captured by sequencing in a study of T cell changes during pregnancy in multiple sclerosis. Generated by immunoSEQ multiplex PCR, the TCRdb table keeps only in-frame clones and is missing some. The table shows more than 80,000 clones, with over 80% occurring only once. Germline V gene data show CDR1 as MNHNS and CDR2 as SASEGT. This CDR3 comprises 14 residues. V dropped 6 bases and J dropped 1 base, with 12 bases sitting between them. The chain employs TRBV6-1 and TRBJ1-1; D perhaps matches TRBD1 (6 bases). The sample here was PBMCs, taken in the first trimester of pregnancy. This TCR came from a female donor in good health, serving as a control in a pregnancy study. Some clones in this sample may be carry-over from other donors' samples. The CDR3: CASRSDSGNTEAFF. The DNA of the CDR3 is TGTGCCAGCAGGTCGGACAGTGGGAACACTGAAGCTTTCTTT.